This T cell receptor beta chain comes out of a study of OX40 agonist ivuxolimab in advanced cancers. This clone showed up just a few times. Profiling relied on immunoSEQ multiplex PCR, and the TCRdb table lists in-frame clones only, not all of them. Of tens of thousands of clones listed, roughly 86% are singletons. Trimming pared 3 bases from V and 1 base from J, leaving 9 bases between. This CDR3 comprises 14 residues. Germline lookup yields CDR1 MDHEN and CDR2 SYDVKM. The sample was CD4+ or CD8+ T cells sorted from blood, taken in a trial of the OX40 agonist ivuxolimab. The V gene is TRBV28, the J gene TRBJ1-1; D gene ambiguous. This TCR was sampled from an adult with an advanced solid tumor such as melanoma, head and neck, liver or kidney cancer. CDR3 coding DNA: TGTGCCAGCAGTTTGGAGGGAGGGAACACTGAAGCTTTCTTT. Amino acids: CASSLEGGNTEAFF.